This TCR beta chain was recovered during a study of response to subunit inactivated influenza vaccine. Overall study results and limits: Only a handful of new T cells, the authors suggested, are recruited with each seasonal influenza vaccination.

The V gene's germline CDR1 is KGHSH and CDR2 LQKENI. V lost 4 bases and J 0 bases, leaving 8 bases between the germline ends. The CDR3 consists of 14 residues. TCRdb called the RT-PCR reads again in MiXCR, with one record for every CDR3 protein. The table records approximately 730,000 distinct CDR3 sequences, around 13% of them present only once. This clonotype was observed at least ten times. The antigen remains unidentified. This clonotype was sampled from a man aged 45-60 years who received an inactivated influenza vaccine. This chain uses TRBV18 with TRBJ2-3, with D hard to call. The sequencing here drew on PBMCs from blood, taken around 14 days before vaccination. In DNA, the CDR3 is TGTGCCAGCTCACGGGCCTTTAGCACAGATACGCAGTATTTT. Protein: CASSRAFSTDTQYF.